These 26 T cell receptor beta chains came from one sample sequenced in a study of blood T cell repertoires in COVID-19 (TCRdb year 2020). The library came from the immunoSEQ multiplex PCR assay. This is the immuneACCESS table as TCRdb keeps it, with only in-frame sequences that have V and J called. A part of the clones is gone; compared with another copy, unresolved V genes explain less than half, and the rest is unexplained. The sample has 210,000 or so clones on record, around four fifths of them singletons. The ten biggest clones cover 7.6% of the sample. Sequenced sample: peripheral blood. All receptors derive from a woman aged 45-59 years with active or convalescent COVID-19.

The chain has TRBV6-5 and TRBJ2-7, with 9 nucleotides matching TRBD1. Germline V lookup: CDR1 MNHEY, CDR2 SVGAGI. The length of the CDR3 is 15 residues. J was trimmed by 4 bases and V by 6 bases; bases with no gene match: 10. The CDR3 DNA sequence: TGTGCCAGCAGCCTACAGGGGGCTTGGGGGTACGAGCAGTACTTC. Its translation is CASSLQGAWGYEQYF.

The J gene is TRBJ1-2, the V gene TRBV2; TRBD1 agrees at 7 bases. CDR3 size: 16 residues. The ends lost 0 bases at V and 2 bases at J; junction bases unmatched: 6. Germline CDR1 reads SNHLY; CDR2 reads FYNNEI. This CDR3 is CASSEALGRGNYGYTF. The CDR3 DNA is TGTGCCAGCAGTGAAGCGCTGGGCAGGGGGAACTATGGCTACACCTTC.

The V and J genes are TRBV3-1 (or the pseudogene TRBV3-2) and TRBJ1-3; D not resolved. The germline CDR1 and CDR2 sequences are LGHDT and YNNKEL (reference sequence). The CDR3 consists of 14 residues. V lost 4 bases, J lost 0 bases, and 7 bases lay in between. The CDR3 bases are TGTGCCAGCAGCCCTCTGTACTCTGGAAACACCATATATTTT. Residues: CASSPLYSGNTIYF.

This chain connects TRBV4-1 to TRBJ1-4; unclear D gene. CDR3 length: 17 amino acids. V was pared by 1 base and J by 5 bases, with 17 bases between. Germline CDR1 MGHRA, CDR2 YSYEKL. CDR3 sequence: CASSQVSVLEPNEKLFF. In DNA form, the CDR3 reads TGCGCCAGCAGCCAAGTGTCCGTATTGGAGCCCAATGAAAAACTGTTTTTT.

The chain combines TRBV6-6 with TRBJ2-5; possible D gene TRBD1, 6 bases. Trimming took off 0 bases at V and 5 bases at J, with 16 bases between the two ends. The germline gives CDR1 MNHNY, CDR2 SVGAGI (reference sequence). This CDR3 is 16 amino acids long. This CDR3 reads CASSYSMGAGWETQYF. The CDR3 region has the DNA TGTGCCAGCAGTTACTCGATGGGGGCAGGTTGGGAGACCCAGTACTTC.

The V call is TRBV6-5, the J call TRBJ2-7; possible D gene TRBD1, 6 bases. Germline V lookup: CDR1 MNHEY, CDR2 SVGAGI. Trimming removed 6 bases from V and 0 bases from J, with 15 bases in between. This CDR3 comprises 15 residues. The CDR3: CASRPPRGTSYEQYF. The CDR3 nucleotides read TGTGCCAGCAGGCCCCCCAGGGGTACCTCCTACGAGCAGTACTTC.

CDR3 protein: CASSYSQGASYGYTF. The CDR3 DNA is TGTGCCAGCAGTTACTCTCAGGGCGCCTCCTATGGCTACACCTTC. The V call is TRBV6-5, the J call TRBJ1-2; a weak D match, TRBD1 (5 bases). The CDR3 spans 15 residues. Germline CDR1 MNHEY, CDR2 SVGAGI. V was shortened by 0 bases and J by 4 bases, with 12 bases between the two germline ends.

The rearrangement uses TRBV5-1 and TRBJ2-7; D is possibly TRBD2 (5 bases). Germline CDR1 SGHRS, CDR2 YFSETQ. The CDR3 consists of 14 residues. V was shortened by 1 base and J by 2 bases, with 10 bases between the two germline ends. CDR3 in amino acids: CASSLSAGPYEQYF. For the CDR3, the DNA is TGCGCCAGCAGCTTGTCGGCGGGCCCCTACGAGCAGTACTTC. Based on the CDR3 plus reference TRBV5-1 and TRBJ2-7, the full variable domain is KAGVTQTPRYLIKTRGQQVTLSCSPISGHRSVSWYQQTPGQGLQFLFEYFSETQRNKGNFPGRFSGRQFSNSRSEMNVSTLELGDSALYLCASSLSAGPYEQYFGPGTRLTVT.

A single count supports this clone. The J gene is TRBJ1-1, the V gene TRBV7-9; no firm D call. Germline-derived CDR1 and CDR2 are SEHNR and FQNEAQ (reference sequence). CDR3 length equals 11 residues. The germline V and J ends were trimmed by 5 bases and 1 base, with 2 bases remaining between them. The CDR3 nucleotides read TGTGCCAGCAGCCAGAACACTGAAGCTTTCTTT. It codes for CASSQNTEAFF.

This sequence joins TRBV28 and TRBJ2-7, with 11 bases fitting TRBD2. CDR1 and CDR2 (germline): MDHEN, SYDVKM. The V segment lost 2 bases and the J segment 4 bases; nucleotides outside the gene matches: 10. This CDR3 contains 17 residues. The CDR3 spells CASSLPTTSGRGYEQYF. DNA for the CDR3: TGTGCCAGCAGTTTACCCACTACTAGCGGGAGAGGATACGAGCAGTACTTC.

V gene TRBV6-5 combines with J gene TRBJ1-6; 7 positions match TRBD1. Germline lookup yields CDR1 MNHEY and CDR2 SVGAGI. The length of the CDR3 is 13 residues. V lost 6 bases and J lost 9; bases outside the gene matches: 5. The CDR3 nucleotides read TGTGCCAGCAGGGGACAGACGGGTTCACCCCTCCACTTT. Translating gives CASRGQTGSPLHF.

The chain employs TRBV19 and TRBJ2-5; D might be TRBD2 (6 bases). CDR1 is LNHDA, CDR2 SQIVND, per germline (reference sequence). V shed 3 bases and J shed 5 bases, with 10 bases lying between them. The CDR3 is made up of 13 amino acids. CDR3: CASSIDGGETQYF. Written as DNA, the CDR3 is TGTGCCAGTAGTATTGATGGGGGGGAGACCCAGTACTTC.

The chain carries TRBV5-6 and TRBJ2-7, with 12 bases lining up with TRBD2. The CDR3 length is 17 residues. J lost 1 base, V lost 1 base, and 6 bases had no gene match. In germline, CDR1 is SGHDT, CDR2 YYEEEE. CDR3 region: CASSLLTSGGRSYEQYF. The CDR3 nucleotides are TGTGCCAGCAGCTTGTTGACTAGCGGGGGCCGGTCCTACGAGCAGTACTTC.

This clone was detected only once. This rearrangement joins TRBV28 to TRBJ1-5, with 11 bases fitting TRBD1. The CDR3 extends over 17 amino acids. Germline assignment: CDR1 MDHEN and CDR2 SYDVKM. The V gene end was trimmed by 6 bases and the J gene end by 1 base; junction bases not matched to a gene: 8. The CDR3 coding sequence is TGTGCCAGCAGGGTAGGGACAGGGGGATCGAGCAATCAGCCCCAGCATTTT. It yields the protein CASRVGTGGSSNQPQHF.

In this sample, this clone turned up a few times. The sample holds other DNA sequences that translate to the same CDR3. The chain joins TRBV7-9 to TRBJ2-7, with 9 bases identical to TRBD1. CDR3 size: 14 residues. V shed 5 bases, J shed 4 bases, and the junction held 6 bases outside the gene matches. Germline CDR1 is SEHNR and CDR2 is FQNEAQ (reference sequence). CDR3 nucleotide sequence: TGTGCCAGCAGCCCCCCGGGACAGGGATACGAGCAGTACTTC. Its translation is CASSPPGQGYEQYF.

This chain uses TRBV28 with TRBJ1-1; D is unresolved. Trimming removed 3 bases at V and 5 bases at J, with 16 bases between. The length of the CDR3 is 15 residues. From germline, CDR1 is MDHEN and CDR2 SYDVKM. CDR3 residues: CASSFRGKWETEAFF. In DNA form, the CDR3 reads TGTGCCAGCAGTTTCAGAGGGAAGTGGGAAACTGAAGCTTTCTTT.

The chain carries TRBV9 and TRBJ1-1, with 7 bases matching TRBD1. CDR3 size: 14 residues. After removal of 0 bases from V and 5 bases from J, the junction contained 4 bases not matched to a gene. Germline V lookup: CDR1 SGDLS, CDR2 YYNGEE. The CDR3 DNA reads as TGTGCCAGCAGCGTAGGAGGCAGGGGGACTGAAGCTTTCTTT. Its protein product is CASSVGGRGTEAFF.

The V call is TRBV20-1, the J call TRBJ2-7; D possibly corresponds to TRBD1 (6 bases). Germline assignment: CDR1 DFQATT and CDR2 SNEGSKA (reference sequence). The CDR3 covers 11 residues. The ends were cut back, 8 bases at V and 5 bases at J, with 13 bases in the middle. The CDR3, as DNA: TGCAGTTACGAGGGGGATCACGAGCAGTACGTC. Its protein product is CSYEGDHEQYV.

On this clone itself: The same CDR3 can be traced to other DNA sequences in this sample. Here the CDR3 DNA reads TGCAGTGCTAGTCTTGGGCGTGAAGCTTTCTTT. Protein: CSASLGREAFF. The rearrangement uses TRBV20-1 and TRBJ1-1; D gene ambiguous. Germline V gene lookup returns CDR1 DFQATT and CDR2 SNEGSKA (reference sequence). The CDR3 is made up of 11 amino acids. The ends were cut back, 3 bases at V and 7 bases at J, with 9 bases in the middle.

J is TRBJ1-3 and V is TRBV30, with D maybe TRBD1 (5 bases). CDR3 length: 16 residues. Germline V CDR1 and CDR2: GTSNPN, SVGIG (reference sequence). Trimming removed 0 bases at V and 0 bases at J, with 12 bases between. The DNA for the CDR3 is TGTGCCTGGAGTGTCCCTAGACAGAGCTCTGGAAACACCATATATTTT. It translates to CAWSVPRQSSGNTIYF.

This clone has a single count. The rearrangement links TRBV9 to TRBJ1-4; a weak D match, TRBD1 (6 bases). This CDR3 comprises 14 residues. Germline V gives CDR1 SGDLS, CDR2 YYNGEE. Trimming took off 1 base at V and 6 bases at J, with 10 bases between the two ends. This CDR3 reads CASSVRGMDEKLFF. The CDR3 region has the DNA TGTGCCAGCAGCGTAAGGGGGATGGATGAAAAACTGTTTTTT.

V gene TRBV5-6 combines with J gene TRBJ2-1; 8 bases are a match to TRBD1. In germline, CDR1 is SGHDT, CDR2 YYEEEE. J gave up 15 bases and V 5 bases, and 19 bases lay outside the gene matches. The CDR3 covers 15 residues. In DNA, the CDR3 is TGTGCCAGCAGTCTCGTTGGGGCAGGGGGCCCGCCTCGGTTCTTC. Protein: CASSLVGAGGPPRFF.

This chain connects TRBV7-6 to TRBJ2-7; D may be TRBD2 (5 bases). Germline V lookup: CDR1 SGHVS, CDR2 FNYEAQ. This CDR3 spans 16 amino acids. Trimming took off 1 base at V and 6 bases at J, with 19 bases between the two ends. CDR3 sequence (DNA): TGTGCCAGCAGCTTAGACCCGGCGGGCCGCCTTAGCGAGCAGTACTTC. Amino acid sequence: CASSLDPAGRLSEQYF.

The chain is built from TRBV5-1 and TRBJ2-7, with a tentative D call TRBD1 (5 bases). This CDR3 has 14 amino acids. Trimming took 7 bases from V and 2 from J, leaving 16 bases between them. CDR1 and CDR2 (germline): SGHRS, YFSETQ. The CDR3 reads CASGLSPGTYEQYF. In nucleotides, the CDR3 is TGCGCCAGCGGATTGTCCCCAGGGACCTACGAGCAGTACTTC.

The chain uses TRBV6-6 and TRBJ1-2, with 7 bases matching TRBD1. J lost 5 bases, V lost 8 bases, and 11 bases had no gene match. Germline CDR1 is MNHNY and CDR2 is SVGAGI (reference sequence). The CDR3 is made up of 14 amino acids. CDR3 sequence (DNA): TGTGCCAGCGTATATGGAGGGACAGATTATGGCTACACCTTC. Translated: CASVYGGTDYGYTF.

This chain uses TRBV5-4 with TRBJ2-2; TRBD2 might be the D (6 bases). This CDR3 contains 15 residues. Trimming removed 4 bases from V and 6 bases from J, with 16 bases in between. The germline CDR1 and CDR2 sequences are SGHNT and YYREEE (reference sequence). CDR3 in amino acids: CASSPKSREAGELFF. The CDR3 DNA reads TGTGCCAGCAGCCCTAAAAGTAGGGAGGCCGGGGAGCTGTTTTTT.